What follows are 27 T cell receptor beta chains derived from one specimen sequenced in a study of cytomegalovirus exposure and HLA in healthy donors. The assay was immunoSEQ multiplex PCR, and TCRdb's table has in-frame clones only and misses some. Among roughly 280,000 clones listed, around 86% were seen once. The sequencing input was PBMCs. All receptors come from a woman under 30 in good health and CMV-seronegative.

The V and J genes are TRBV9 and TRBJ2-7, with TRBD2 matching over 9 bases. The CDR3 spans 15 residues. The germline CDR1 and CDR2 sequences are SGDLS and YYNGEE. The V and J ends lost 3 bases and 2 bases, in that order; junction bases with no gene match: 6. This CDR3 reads CASSAQAGGTYEQYF. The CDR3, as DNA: TGTGCCAGCAGCGCACAAGCGGGAGGTACCTACGAGCAGTACTTC.

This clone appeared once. This CDR3 is CASSSGQGIYQPQHF. The CDR3 coding sequence is TGTGCCAGCAGCTCGGGACAGGGGATTTATCAGCCCCAGCATTTT. This chain links TRBV11-2 with TRBJ1-5, with 10 bases identical to TRBD1. The V segment lost 4 bases and the J segment 5 bases; nucleotides outside the gene matches: 5. The CDR3 is 15 residues long. Germline CDR1 SGHAT, CDR2 FQNNGV.

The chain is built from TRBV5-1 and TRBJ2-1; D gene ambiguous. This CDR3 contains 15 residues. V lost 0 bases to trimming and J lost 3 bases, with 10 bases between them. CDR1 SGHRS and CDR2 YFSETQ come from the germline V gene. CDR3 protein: CASSLERQIYNEQFF. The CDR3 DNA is TGCGCCAGCAGCTTGGAGCGCCAGATCTACAATGAGCAGTTCTTC.

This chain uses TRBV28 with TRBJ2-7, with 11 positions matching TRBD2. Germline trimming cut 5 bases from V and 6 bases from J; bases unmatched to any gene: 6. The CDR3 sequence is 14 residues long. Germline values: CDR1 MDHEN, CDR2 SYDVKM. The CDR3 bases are TGTGCCAGCAGTCAGACTAGCGGGGCGGGCGAGCAGTACTTC. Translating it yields CASSQTSGAGEQYF.

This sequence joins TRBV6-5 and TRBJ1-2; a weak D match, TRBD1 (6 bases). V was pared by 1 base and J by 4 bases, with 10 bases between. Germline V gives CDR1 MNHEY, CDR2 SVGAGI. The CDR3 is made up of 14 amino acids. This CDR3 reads CASSYYPTGYGYTF. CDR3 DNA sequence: TGTGCCAGCAGTTACTACCCGACAGGCTATGGCTACACCTTC.

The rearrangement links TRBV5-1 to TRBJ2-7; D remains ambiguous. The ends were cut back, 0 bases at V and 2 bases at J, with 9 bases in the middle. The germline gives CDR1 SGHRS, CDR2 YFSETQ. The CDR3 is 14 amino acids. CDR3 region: CASSLGTETYEQYF. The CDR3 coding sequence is TGCGCCAGCAGCTTGGGTACAGAAACCTACGAGCAGTACTTC. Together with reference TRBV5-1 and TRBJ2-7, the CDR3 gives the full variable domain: KAGVTQTPRYLIKTRGQQVTLSCSPISGHRSVSWYQQTPGQGLQFLFEYFSETQRNKGNFPGRFSGRQFSNSRSEMNVSTLELGDSALYLCASSLGTETYEQYFGPGTRLTVT.

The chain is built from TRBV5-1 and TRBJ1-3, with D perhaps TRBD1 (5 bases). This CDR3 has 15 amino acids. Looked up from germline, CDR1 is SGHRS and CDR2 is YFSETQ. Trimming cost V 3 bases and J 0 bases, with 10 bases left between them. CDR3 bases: TGCGCCAGCAGCTCCCGGGGGGACTCTGGAAACACCATATATTTT. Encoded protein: CASSSRGDSGNTIYF.

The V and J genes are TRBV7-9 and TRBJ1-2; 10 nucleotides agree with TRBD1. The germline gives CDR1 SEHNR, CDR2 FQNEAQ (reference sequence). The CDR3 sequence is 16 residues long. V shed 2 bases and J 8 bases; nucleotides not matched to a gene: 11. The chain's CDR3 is CASSLTPGQGQGGYTF. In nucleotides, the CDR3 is TGTGCCAGCAGCTTAACCCCGGGACAGGGGCAAGGCGGCTACACCTTC.

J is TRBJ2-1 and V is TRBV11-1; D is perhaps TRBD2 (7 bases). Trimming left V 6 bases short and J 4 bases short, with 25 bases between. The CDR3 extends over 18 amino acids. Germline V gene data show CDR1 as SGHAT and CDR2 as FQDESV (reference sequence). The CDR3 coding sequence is TGTGCCAGCAGTCCGGGAGGAGGACGGGGGGCGAGATACAATGAGCAGTTCTTC. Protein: CASSPGGGRGARYNEQFF.

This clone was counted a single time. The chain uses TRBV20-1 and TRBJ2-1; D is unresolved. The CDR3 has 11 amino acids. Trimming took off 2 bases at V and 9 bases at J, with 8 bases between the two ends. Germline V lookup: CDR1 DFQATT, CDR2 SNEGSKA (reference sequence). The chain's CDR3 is CSARHSVEQFF. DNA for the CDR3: TGCAGTGCTAGACATTCGGTTGAGCAGTTCTTC.

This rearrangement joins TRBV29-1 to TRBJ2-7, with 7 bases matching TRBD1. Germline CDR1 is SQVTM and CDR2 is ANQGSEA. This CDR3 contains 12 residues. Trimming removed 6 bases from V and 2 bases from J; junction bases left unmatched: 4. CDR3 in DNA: TGCAGCGTCCGACAGGGACCCTACGAGCAGTACTTC. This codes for CSVRQGPYEQYF.

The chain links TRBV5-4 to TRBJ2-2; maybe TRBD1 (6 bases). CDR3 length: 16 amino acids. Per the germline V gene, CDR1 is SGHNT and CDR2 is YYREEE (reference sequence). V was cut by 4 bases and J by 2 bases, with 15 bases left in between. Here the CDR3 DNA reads TGTGCCAGCAGCAAGACCGGGACAAGAAACACCGGGGAGCTGTTTTTT. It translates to CASSKTGTRNTGELFF.

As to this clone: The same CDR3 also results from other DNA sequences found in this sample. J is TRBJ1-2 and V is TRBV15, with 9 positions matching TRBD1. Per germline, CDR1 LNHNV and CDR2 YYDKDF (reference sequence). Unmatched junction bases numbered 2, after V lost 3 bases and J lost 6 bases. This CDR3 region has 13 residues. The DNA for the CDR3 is TGTGCCACCAGCAGGGACAGGGGAGATGGCTACACCTTC. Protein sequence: CATSRDRGDGYTF.

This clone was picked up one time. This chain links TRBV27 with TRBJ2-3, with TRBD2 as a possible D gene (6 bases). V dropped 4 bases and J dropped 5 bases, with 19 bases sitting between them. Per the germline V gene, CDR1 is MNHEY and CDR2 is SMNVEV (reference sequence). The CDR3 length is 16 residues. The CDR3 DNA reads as TGTGCCAGCAGTTACCGGGGGACCGTGAGGGGAGATACGCAGTATTTT. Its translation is CASSYRGTVRGDTQYF.

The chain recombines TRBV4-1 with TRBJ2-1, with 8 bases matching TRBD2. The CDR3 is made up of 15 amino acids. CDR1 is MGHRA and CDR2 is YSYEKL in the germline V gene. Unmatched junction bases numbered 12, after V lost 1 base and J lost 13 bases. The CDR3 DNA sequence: TGCGCCAGCAGCCAAGTGGGTGCGGGAGGAGGGTTTCAGTTCTTC. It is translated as CASSQVGAGGGFQFF.

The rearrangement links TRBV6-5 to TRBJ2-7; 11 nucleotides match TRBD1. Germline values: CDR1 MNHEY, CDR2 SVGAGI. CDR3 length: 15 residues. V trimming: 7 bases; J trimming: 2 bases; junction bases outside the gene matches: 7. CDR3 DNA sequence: TGTGCCAGCACCCCCGGGACAGGGGGGGCCTACGAGCAGTACTTC. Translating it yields CASTPGTGGAYEQYF.

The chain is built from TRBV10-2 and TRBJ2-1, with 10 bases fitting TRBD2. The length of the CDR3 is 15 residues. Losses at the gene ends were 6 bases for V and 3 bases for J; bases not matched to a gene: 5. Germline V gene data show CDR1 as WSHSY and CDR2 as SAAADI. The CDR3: CASRDSGGLYNEQFF. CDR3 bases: TGCGCCAGCAGAGATAGCGGGGGGCTCTACAATGAGCAGTTCTTC.

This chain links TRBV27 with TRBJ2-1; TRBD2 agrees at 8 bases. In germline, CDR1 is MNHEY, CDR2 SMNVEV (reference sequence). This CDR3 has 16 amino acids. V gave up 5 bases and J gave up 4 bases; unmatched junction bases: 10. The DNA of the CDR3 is TGTGCCAGCAGTGGCTTGGTAGCGGGGATTTACAATGAGCAGTTCTTC. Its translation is CASSGLVAGIYNEQFF.

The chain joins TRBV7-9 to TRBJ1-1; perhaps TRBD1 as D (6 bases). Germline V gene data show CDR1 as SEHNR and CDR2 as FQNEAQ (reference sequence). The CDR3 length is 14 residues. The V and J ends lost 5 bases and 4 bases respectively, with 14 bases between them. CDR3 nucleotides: TGTGCCAGCAGCCGGGCAGGGGCGCGCACTGAAGCTTTCTTT. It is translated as CASSRAGARTEAFF.

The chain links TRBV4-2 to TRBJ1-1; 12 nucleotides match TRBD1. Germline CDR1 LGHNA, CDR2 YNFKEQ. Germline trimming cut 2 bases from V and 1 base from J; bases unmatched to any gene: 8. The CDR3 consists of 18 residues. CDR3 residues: CASSQLFGTGGENTEAFF. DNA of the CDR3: TGTGCCAGCAGCCAACTTTTCGGGACAGGGGGCGAGAACACTGAAGCTTTCTTT.

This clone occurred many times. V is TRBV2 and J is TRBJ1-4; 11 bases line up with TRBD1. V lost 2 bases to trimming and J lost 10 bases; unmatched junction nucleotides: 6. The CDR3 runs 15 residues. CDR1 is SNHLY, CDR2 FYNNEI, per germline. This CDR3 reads CASSETGTGGGKLFF. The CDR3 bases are TGTGCCAGCAGTGAAACCGGGACAGGGGGAGGAAAACTGTTTTTT.

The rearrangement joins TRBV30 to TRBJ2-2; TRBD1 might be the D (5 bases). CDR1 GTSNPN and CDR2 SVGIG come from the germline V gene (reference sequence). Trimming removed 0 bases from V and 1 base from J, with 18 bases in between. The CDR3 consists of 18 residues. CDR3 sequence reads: CAWSVLFRWQGNTGELFF. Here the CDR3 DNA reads TGTGCCTGGAGTGTATTATTTAGGTGGCAGGGGAACACCGGGGAGCTGTTTTTT.

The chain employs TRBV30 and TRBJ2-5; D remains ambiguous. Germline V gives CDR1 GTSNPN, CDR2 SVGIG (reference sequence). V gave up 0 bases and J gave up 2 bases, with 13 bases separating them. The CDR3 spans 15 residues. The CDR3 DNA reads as TGTGCCTGGAGTGTAATTGGGCAGATTCAAGAGACCCAGTACTTC. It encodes CAWSVIGQIQETQYF.

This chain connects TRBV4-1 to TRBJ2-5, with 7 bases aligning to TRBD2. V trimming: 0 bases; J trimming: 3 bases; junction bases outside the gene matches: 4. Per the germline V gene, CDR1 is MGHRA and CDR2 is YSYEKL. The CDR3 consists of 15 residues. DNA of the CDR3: TGCGCCAGCAGCCAAGAAAGCGGGATGAAAGAGACCCAGTACTTC. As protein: CASSQESGMKETQYF.

The CDR3: CASSDEGAGYGYTF. CDR3 bases: TGTGCCAGCAGTGATGAGGGGGCGGGGTATGGCTACACCTTC. The J gene is TRBJ1-2, the V gene TRBV25-1; 7 nucleotides align to TRBD1. V dropped 3 bases and J dropped 5; count of bases not matched to a gene: 6. CDR1 is MGHDK and CDR2 is SYGVNS in the germline V gene. CDR3 length: 14 residues.

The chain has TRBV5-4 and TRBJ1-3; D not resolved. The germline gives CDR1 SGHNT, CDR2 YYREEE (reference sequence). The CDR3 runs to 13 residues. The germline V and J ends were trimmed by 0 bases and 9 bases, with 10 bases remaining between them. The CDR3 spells CASSLAESRTIYF. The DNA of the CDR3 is TGTGCCAGCAGCTTGGCCGAGAGTCGCACCATATATTTT.

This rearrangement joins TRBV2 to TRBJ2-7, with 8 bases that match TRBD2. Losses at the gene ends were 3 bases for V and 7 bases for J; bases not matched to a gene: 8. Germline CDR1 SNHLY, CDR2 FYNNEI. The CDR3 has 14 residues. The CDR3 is CASSEVAGMGEQYF. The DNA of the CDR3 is TGTGCCAGCAGTGAGGTAGCGGGAATGGGTGAGCAGTACTTC.